This TCR beta chain stems from a study of blood T cells in healthy people across ages. Alongside a J-beta primer mix, a sample-barcoded 5' primer served in a second PCR lasting roughly 7 to 12 cycles. Each CDR3 protein gets one entry after TCRdb re-called the 5' RACE reads with MiXCR. The sample records about 800,000 distinct CDR3 sequences, more than 20% being singletons. There are a few counts of this clonotype. This CDR3 comprises 17 residues. Germline V gene lookup returns CDR1 SNHLY and CDR2 FYNNEI. These data also featured in a second study, about T cells of mothers and their children. This second study says: Slightly, though not significantly, more overlap was seen in related than in unrelated mother-child pairs.

The sample taken for sequencing was blood. The rearrangement joins TRBV2 to TRBJ2-5, with 10 bases matching TRBD1. The J call may be incorrect, as the DNA end agrees better with TRBJ2-7. This receptor was taken from a boy between 10 and 17 years old in good health. This CDR3 reads CASSPVYTGQGRDEQYF. CDR3 nucleotides: TGTGCCAGCAGTCCCGTATATACGGGACAGGGGCGGGACGAGCAGTACTTC.